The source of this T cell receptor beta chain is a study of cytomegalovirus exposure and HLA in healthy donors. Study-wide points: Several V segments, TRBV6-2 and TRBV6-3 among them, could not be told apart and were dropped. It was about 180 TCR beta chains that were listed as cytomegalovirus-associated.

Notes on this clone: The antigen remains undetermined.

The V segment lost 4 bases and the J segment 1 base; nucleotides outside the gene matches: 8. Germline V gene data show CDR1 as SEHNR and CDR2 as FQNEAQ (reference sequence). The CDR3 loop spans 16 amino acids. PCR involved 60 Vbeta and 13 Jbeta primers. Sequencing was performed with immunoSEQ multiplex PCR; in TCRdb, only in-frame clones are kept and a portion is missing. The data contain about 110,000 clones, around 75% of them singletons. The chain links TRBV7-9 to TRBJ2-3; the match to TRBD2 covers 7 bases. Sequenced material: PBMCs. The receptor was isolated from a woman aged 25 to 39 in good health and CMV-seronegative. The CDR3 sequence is CASSSFSGDGTDTQYF. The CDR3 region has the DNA TGTGCCAGCAGCTCATTCAGCGGGGACGGCACAGATACGCAGTATTTT.